This T cell receptor beta chain appears in the sequencing data of a study of naive and memory T cell subsets. Overall study findings and caveats: There was no ground truth to check naive and memory subset results. Gini index rose across naive, CM, EM and EMRA in CD4 and CD8. Especially in CD8 cells, naive repertoires contained a few larger clonotypes, possibly CD45RA-re-expressing memory cells.

The beta constant-region primer was an equimolar mix of two oligonucleotides covering TRBC1 and TRBC2. Ligated cDNA was amplified by four rounds of PCR with nested alpha and beta constant-region primers and SP2. TCRdb re-called the UMI-ligation and nested PCR reads with MiXCR, one entry per CDR3 protein. The data hold 120,000 to 150,000 distinct CDR3 sequences, with under 25% observed a single time. Worth noting for this clonotype: Its antigen is currently unknown.

Overnight CMV lysate stimulation of fresh PBMCs defined donor CMV status by CD4+ IFNgamma. This CDR3 is built from 14 residues. Between the trimmed V and J ends, which lost 1 base and 4 bases, there was a span of 12 bases. The germline CDR1 and CDR2 sequences are SGHRS and YFSETQ. The source is a human donor in good health. Material for sequencing was naive CD8+ T cells from blood. The V and J genes are TRBV5-1 and TRBJ2-7; no firm D call. CDR3 DNA sequence: TGCGCCAGCAGCTTGCGATCCCCTGGTTACGAGCAGTACTTC. Protein sequence: CASSLRSPGYEQYF.